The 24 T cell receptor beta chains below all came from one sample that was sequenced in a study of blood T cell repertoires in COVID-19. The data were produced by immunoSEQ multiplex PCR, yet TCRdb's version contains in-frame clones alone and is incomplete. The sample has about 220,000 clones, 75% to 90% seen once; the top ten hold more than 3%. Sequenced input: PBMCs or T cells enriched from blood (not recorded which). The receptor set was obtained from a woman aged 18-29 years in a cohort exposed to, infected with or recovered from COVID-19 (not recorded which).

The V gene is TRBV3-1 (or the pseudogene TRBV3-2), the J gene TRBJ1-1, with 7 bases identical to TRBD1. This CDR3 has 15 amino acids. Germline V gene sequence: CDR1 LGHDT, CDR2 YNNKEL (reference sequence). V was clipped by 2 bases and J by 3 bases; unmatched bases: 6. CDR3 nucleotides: TGTGCCAGCAGCCAAAGAGGCACAGGGGACACTGAAGCTTTCTTT. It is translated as CASSQRGTGDTEAFF.

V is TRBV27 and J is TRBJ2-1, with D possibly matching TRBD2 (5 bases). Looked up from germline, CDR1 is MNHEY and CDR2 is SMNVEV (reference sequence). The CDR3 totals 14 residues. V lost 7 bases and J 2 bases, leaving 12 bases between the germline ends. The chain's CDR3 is CASKRSSAYNEQFF. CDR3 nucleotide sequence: TGTGCCAGCAAAAGGAGTAGCGCCTACAATGAGCAGTTCTTC.

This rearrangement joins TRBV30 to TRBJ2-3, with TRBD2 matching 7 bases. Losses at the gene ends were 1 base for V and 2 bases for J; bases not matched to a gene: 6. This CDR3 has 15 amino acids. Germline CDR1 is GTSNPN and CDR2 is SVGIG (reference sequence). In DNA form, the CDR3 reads TGTGCCTGGAGTGCTTTGGCGGGAGCCACAGATACGCAGTATTTT. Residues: CAWSALAGATDTQYF.

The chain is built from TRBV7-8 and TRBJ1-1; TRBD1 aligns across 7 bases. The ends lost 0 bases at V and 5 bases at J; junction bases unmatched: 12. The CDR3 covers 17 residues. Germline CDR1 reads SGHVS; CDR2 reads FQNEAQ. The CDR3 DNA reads TGTGCCAGCAGCTTAGCCGAAGGGGGCAGGGTTAATACTGAAGCTTTCTTT. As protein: CASSLAEGGRVNTEAFF.

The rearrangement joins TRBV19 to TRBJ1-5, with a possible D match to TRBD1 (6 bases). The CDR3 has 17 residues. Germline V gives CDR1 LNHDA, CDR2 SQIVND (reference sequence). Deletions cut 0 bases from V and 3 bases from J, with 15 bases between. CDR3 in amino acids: CASSIDFSQGDNQPQHF. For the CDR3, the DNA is TGTGCCAGTAGTATAGATTTCTCACAGGGCGACAATCAGCCCCAGCATTTT.

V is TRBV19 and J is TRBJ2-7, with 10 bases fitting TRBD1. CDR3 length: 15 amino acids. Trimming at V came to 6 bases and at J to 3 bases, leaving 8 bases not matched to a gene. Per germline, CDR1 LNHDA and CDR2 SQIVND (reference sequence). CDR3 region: CASSWTGGQGYEQYF. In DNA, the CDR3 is TGTGCCAGTAGCTGGACAGGGGGACAGGGCTACGAGCAGTACTTC. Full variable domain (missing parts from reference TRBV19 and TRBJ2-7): DGGITQSPKYLFRKEGQNVTLSCEQNLNHDAMYWYRQDPGQGLRLIYYSQIVNDFQKGDIAEGYSVSREKKESFPLTVTSAQKNPTAFYLCASSWTGGQGYEQYFGPGTRLTVT.

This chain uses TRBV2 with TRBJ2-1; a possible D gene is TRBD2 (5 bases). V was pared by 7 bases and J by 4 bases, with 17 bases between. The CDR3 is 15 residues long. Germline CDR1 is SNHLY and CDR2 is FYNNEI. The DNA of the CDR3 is TGTGCCAGCATTCCCCCTAGCAGGACTTACAATGAGCAGTTCTTC. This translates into CASIPPSRTYNEQFF. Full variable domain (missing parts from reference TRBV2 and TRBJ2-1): EPEVTQTPSHQVTQMGQEVILRCVPISNHLYFYWYRQILGQKVEFLVSFYNNEISEKSEIFDDQFSVERPDGSNFTLKIRSTKLEDSAMYFCASIPPSRTYNEQFFGPGTRLTVL.

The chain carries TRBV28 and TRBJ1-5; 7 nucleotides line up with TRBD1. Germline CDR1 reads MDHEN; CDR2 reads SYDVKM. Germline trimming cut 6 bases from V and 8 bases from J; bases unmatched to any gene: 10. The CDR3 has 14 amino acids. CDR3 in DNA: TGTGCCAGCAGCCCCGGGACAGAGGGGAAGCCCCAGCATTTT. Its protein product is CASSPGTEGKPQHF.

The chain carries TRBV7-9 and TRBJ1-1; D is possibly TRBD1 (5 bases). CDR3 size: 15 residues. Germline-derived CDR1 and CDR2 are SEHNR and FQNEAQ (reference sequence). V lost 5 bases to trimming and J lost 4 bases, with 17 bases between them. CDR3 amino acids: CASSTPRGISTEAFF. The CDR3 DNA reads TGTGCCAGCAGCACACCACGGGGGATCTCCACTGAAGCTTTCTTT.

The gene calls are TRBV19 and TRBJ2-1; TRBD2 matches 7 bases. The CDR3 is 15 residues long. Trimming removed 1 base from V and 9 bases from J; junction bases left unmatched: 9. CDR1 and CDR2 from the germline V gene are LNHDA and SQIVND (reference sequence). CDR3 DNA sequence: TGTGCCAGTAGTATAGTCGGGGGGACGCTGGGTGAGCAGTTCTTC. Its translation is CASSIVGGTLGEQFF.

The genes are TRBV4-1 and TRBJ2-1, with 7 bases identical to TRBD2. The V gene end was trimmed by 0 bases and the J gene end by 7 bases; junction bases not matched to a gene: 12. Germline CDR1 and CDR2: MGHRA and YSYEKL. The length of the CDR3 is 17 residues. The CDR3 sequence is CASSQEEASGPGNEQFF. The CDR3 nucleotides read TGCGCCAGCAGCCAAGAAGAAGCTAGCGGCCCTGGGAATGAGCAGTTCTTC.

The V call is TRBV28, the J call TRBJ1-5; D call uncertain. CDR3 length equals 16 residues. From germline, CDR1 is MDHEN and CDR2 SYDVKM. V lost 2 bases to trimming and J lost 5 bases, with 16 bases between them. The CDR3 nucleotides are TGTGCCAGCAGTTTACTGACGACTACCGTGGATCAGCCCCAGCATTTT. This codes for CASSLLTTTVDQPQHF.

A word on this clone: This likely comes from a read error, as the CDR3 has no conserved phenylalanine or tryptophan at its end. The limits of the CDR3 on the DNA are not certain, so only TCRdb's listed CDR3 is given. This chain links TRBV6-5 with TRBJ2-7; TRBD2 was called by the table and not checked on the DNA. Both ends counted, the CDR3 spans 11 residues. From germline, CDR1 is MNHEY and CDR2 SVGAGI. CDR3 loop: CASSSGDRTSM.

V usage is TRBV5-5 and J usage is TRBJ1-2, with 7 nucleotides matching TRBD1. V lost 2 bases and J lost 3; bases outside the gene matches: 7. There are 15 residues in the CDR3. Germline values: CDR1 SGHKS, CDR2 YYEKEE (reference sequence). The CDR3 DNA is TGTGCCAGCAGCTTTAACAGACAGGGTGACTATGGCTACACCTTC. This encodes CASSFNRQGDYGYTF.

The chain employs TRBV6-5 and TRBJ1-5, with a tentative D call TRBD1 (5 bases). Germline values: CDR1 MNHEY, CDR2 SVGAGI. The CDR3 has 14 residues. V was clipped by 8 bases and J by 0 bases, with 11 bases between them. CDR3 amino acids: CASERQNSNQPQHF. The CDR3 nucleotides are TGTGCCAGCGAAAGACAGAATAGCAATCAGCCCCAGCATTTT.

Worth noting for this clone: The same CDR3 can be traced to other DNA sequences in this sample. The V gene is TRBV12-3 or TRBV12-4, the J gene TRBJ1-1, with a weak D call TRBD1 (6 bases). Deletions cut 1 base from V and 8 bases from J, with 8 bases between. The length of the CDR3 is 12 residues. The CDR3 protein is CASSLGTVEAFF. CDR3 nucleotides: TGTGCCAGCAGTTTAGGGACAGTGGAAGCTTTCTTT.

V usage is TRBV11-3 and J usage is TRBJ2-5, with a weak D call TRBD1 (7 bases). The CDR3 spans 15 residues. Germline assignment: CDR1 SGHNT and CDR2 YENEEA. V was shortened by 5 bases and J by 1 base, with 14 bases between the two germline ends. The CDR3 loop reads CASSPGGTVQETQYF. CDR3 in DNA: TGTGCCAGCAGCCCAGGGGGGACGGTCCAAGAGACCCAGTACTTC.

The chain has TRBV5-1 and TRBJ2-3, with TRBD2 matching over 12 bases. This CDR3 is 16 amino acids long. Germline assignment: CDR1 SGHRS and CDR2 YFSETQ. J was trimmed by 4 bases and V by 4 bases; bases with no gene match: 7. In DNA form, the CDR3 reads TGCGCCAGCAGCACACGGACTAGCGGGATACCAGATACGCAGTATTTT. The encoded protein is CASSTRTSGIPDTQYF.

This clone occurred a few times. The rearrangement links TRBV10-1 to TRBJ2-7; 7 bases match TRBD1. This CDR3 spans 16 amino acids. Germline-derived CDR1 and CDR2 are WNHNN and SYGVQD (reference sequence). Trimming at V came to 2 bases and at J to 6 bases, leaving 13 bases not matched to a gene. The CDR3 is CASSESGSGGRSEQYF. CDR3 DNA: TGCGCCAGCAGTGAGAGTGGGTCAGGGGGAAGATCCGAGCAGTACTTC.

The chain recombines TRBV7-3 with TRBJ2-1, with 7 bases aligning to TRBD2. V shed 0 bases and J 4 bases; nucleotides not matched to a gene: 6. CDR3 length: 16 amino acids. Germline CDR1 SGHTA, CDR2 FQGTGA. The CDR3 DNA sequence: TGTGCCAGCAGCTTAACGGTGAAGCGGGGTTACAATGAGCAGTTCTTC. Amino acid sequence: CASSLTVKRGYNEQFF.

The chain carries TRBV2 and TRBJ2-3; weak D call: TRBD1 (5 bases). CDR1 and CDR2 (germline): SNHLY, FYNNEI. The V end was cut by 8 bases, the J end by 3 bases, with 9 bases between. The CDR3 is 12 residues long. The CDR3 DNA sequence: TGTGCCAGCGGGGCAGGGACAGATACGCAGTATTTT. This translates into CASGAGTDTQYF.

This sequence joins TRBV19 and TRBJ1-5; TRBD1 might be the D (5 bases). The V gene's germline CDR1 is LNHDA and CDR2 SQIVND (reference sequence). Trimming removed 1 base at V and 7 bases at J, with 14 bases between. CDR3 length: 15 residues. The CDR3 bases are TGTGCCAGTAGTATAGGGGGAGGGAAGGGGCAGCCCCAGCATTTT. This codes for CASSIGGGKGQPQHF.

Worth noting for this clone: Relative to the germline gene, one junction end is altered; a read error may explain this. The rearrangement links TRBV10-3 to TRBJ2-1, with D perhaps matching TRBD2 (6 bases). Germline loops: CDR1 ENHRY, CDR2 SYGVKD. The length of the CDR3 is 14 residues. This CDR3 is CAISVTSSHNEQFF. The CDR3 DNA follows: TGTGCCATCAGTGTAACTAGCTCCCACAATGAGCAGTTCTTC.

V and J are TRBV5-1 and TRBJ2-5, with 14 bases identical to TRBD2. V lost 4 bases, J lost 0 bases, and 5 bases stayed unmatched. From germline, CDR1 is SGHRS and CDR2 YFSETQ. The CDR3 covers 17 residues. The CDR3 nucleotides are TGCGCCAGCAGCCCGGGACTAGCGGGGGTCAACCAAGAGACCCAGTACTTC. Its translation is CASSPGLAGVNQETQYF.